This TCR beta chain stems from a study of T cells in localized non-small cell lung cancer. Study-wide results and limits: Among the tissues sampled, uninvolved adjacent lung had the highest T cell clonality, above tumor. Greater blood T cell density accompanied longer overall survival.

Generated by immunoSEQ multiplex PCR, the TCRdb table keeps only in-frame clones and is missing some. The sample lists 30,000 to 35,000 clones; about nine tenths were seen once. This CDR3 is 19 amino acids long. CDR1 and CDR2 from the germline V gene are SGHAT and FQNNGV. After removal of 2 bases from V and 0 bases from J, the junction contained 7 bases not matched to a gene. In the case of this clone: The antigen is unknown.

The V call is TRBV11-2, the J call TRBJ2-6; 10 bases are shared with TRBD1. The specimen comprised peripheral blood, sampled before any cancer treatment. This receptor was identified in a woman between 40 and 69 years old with stage I lung adenocarcinoma. The CDR3 coding sequence is TGTGCCAGCAGCTTATGGGACAGGGGCGAATTCTCTGGGGCCAACGTCCTGACTTTC. Translation: CASSLWDRGEFSGANVLTF.